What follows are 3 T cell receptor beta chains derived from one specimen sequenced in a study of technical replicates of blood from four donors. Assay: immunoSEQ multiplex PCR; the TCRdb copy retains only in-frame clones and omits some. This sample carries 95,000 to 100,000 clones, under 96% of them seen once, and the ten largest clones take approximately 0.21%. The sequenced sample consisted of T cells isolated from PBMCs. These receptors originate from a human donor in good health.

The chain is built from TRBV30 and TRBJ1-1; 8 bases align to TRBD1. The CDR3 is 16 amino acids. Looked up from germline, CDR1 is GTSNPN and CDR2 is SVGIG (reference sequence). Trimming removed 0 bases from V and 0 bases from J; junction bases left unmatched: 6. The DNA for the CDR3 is TGTGCCTGGAGTGTACTGGGACAGGACATGAACACTGAAGCTTTCTTT. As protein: CAWSVLGQDMNTEAFF.

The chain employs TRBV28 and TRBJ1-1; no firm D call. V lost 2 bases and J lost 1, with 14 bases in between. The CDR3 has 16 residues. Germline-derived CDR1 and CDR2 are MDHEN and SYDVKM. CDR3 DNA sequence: TGTGCCAGCAGTTTACTCCTAACTTCCGCGAACACTGAAGCTTTCTTT. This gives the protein CASSLLLTSANTEAFF. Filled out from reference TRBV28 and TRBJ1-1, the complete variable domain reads DVKVTQSSRYLVKRTGEKVFLECVQDMDHENMFWYRQDPGLGLRLIYFSYDVKMKEKGDIPEGYSVSREKKERFSLILESASTNQTSMYLCASSLLLTSANTEAFFGQGTRLTVV.

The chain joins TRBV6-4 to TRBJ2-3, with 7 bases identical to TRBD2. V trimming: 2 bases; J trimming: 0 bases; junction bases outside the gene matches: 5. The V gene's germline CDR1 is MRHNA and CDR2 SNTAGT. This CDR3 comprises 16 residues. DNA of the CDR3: TGTGCCAGCAGTGACCCGTCTAGCGGAAGCACAGATACGCAGTATTTT. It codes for CASSDPSSGSTDTQYF.